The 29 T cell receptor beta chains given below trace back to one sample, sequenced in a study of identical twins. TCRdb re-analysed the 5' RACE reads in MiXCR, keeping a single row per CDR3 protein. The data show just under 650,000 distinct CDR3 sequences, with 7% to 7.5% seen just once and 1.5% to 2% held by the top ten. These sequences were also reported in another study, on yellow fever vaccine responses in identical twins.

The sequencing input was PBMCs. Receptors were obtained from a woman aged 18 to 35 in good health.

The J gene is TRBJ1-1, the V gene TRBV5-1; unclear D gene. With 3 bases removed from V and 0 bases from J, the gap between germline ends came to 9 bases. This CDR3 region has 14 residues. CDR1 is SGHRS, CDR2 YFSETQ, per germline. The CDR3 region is CASSSKRLNTEAFF. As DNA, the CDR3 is TGCGCCAGCAGCTCAAAGCGTCTGAACACTGAAGCTTTCTTT.

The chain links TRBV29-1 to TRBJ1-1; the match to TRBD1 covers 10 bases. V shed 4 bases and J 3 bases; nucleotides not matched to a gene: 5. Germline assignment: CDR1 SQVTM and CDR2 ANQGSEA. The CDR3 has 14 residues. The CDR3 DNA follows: TGCAGCGTTGGGGGGGACAGGGGTTACACTGAAGCTTTCTTT. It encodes CSVGGDRGYTEAFF. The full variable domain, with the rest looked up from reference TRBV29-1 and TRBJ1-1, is SAVISQKPSRDICQRGTSLTIQCQVDSQVTMMFWYRQQPGQSLTLIATANQGSEATYESGFVIDKFPISRPNLTFSTLTVSNMSPEDSSIYLCSVGGDRGYTEAFFGQGTRLTVV.

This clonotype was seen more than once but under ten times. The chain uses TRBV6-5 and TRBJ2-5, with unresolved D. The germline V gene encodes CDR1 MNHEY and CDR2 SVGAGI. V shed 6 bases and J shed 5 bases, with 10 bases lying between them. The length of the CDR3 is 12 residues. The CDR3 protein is CASRRRYETQYF. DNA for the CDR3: TGTGCCAGCAGACGTCGTTATGAGACCCAGTACTTC.

CDR3 in DNA: TGCAGTGCTAGAGACGGCAGAGAGAACACTGAAGCTTTCTTT. It codes for CSARDGRENTEAFF. The chain employs TRBV20-1 and TRBJ1-1; D call uncertain. Germline values: CDR1 DFQATT, CDR2 SNEGSKA (reference sequence). The CDR3 is 14 amino acids. Trimming took off 0 bases at V and 1 base at J, with 9 bases between the two ends.

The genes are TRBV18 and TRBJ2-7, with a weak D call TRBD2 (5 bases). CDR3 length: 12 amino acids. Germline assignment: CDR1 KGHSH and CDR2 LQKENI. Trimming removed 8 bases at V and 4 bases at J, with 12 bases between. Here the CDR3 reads CASGNRTYEQYV. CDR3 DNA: TGTGCCAGCGGAAACCGGACTTACGAGCAGTACGTC.

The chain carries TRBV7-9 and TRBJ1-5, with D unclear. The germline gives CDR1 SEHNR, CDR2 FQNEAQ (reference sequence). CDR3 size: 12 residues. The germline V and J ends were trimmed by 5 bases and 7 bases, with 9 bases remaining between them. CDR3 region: CASSESGQPQHF. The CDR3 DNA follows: TGTGCCAGCAGCGAGAGTGGGCAGCCCCAGCATTTT.

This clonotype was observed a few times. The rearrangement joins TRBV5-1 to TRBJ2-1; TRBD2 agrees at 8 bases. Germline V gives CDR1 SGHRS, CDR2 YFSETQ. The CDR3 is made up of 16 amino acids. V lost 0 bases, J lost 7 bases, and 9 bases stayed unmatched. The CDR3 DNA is TGCGCCAGCAGCTTGGCCTGGGACGGGGGGGCGAATGAGCAGTTCTTC. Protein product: CASSLAWDGGANEQFF.

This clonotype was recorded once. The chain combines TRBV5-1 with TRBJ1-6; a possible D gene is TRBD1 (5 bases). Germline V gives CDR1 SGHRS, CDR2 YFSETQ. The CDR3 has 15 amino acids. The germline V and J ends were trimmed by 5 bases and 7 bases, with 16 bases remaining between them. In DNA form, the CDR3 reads TGCGCCAGCAGGCGACCCCAAGGGGAGAATTCACCCCTCCACTTT. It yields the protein CASRRPQGENSPLHF.

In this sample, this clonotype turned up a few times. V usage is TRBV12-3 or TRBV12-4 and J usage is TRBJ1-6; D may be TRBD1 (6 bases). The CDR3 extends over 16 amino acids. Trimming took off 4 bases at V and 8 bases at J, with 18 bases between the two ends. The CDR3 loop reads CASSSLNRVSDSPLHF. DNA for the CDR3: TGTGCCAGCAGTTCGCTTAACAGGGTTTCAGATTCACCCCTCCACTTT.

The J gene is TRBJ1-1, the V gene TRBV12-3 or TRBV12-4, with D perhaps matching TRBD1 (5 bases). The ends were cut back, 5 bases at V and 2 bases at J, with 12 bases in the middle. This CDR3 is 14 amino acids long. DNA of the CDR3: TGTGCCAGCAGTCCCGGGACTAAAAACACTGAAGCTTTCTTT. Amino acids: CASSPGTKNTEAFF.

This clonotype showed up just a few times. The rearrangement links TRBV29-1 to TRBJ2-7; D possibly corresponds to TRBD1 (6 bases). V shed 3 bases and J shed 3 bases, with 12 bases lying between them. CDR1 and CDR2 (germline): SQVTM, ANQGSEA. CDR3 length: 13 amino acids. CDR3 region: CSVEGRGLYEQYF. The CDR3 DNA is TGCAGCGTTGAGGGCAGGGGTCTCTACGAGCAGTACTTC.

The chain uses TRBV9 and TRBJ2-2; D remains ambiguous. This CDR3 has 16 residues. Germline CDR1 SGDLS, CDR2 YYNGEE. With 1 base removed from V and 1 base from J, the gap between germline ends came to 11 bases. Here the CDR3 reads CASSVYDYRNTGELFF. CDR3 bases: TGTGCCAGCAGCGTATATGATTACAGGAACACCGGGGAGCTGTTTTTT.

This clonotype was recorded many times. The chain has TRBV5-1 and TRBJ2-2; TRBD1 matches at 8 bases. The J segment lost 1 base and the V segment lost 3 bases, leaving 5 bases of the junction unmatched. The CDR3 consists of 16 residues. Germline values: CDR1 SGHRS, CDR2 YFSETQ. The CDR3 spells CASSWDRRKNTGELFF. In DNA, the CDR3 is TGCGCCAGCAGCTGGGACAGGCGCAAGAACACCGGGGAGCTGTTTTTT. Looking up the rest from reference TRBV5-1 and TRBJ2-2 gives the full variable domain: KAGVTQTPRYLIKTRGQQVTLSCSPISGHRSVSWYQQTPGQGLQFLFEYFSETQRNKGNFPGRFSGRQFSNSRSEMNVSTLELGDSALYLCASSWDRRKNTGELFFGEGSRLTVL.

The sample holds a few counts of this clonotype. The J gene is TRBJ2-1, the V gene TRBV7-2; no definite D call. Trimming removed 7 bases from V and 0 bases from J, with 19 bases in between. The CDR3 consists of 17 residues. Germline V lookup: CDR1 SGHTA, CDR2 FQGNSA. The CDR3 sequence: CASTHSSVISSYNEQFF. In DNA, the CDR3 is TGTGCCAGCACCCACTCTTCGGTAATCTCCTCCTACAATGAGCAGTTCTTC. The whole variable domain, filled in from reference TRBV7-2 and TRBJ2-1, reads GAGVSQSPSNKVTEKGKDVELRCDPISGHTALYWYRQSLGQGLEFLIYFQGNSAPDKSGLPSDRFSAERTGGSVSTLTIQRTQQEDSAVYLCASTHSSVISSYNEQFFGPGTRLTVL.

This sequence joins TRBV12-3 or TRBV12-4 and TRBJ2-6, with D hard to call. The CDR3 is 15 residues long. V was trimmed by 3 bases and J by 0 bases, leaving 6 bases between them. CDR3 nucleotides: TGTGCCAGCAGTTTTGGGTTCTCTGGGGCCAACGTCCTGACTTTC. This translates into CASSFGFSGANVLTF.

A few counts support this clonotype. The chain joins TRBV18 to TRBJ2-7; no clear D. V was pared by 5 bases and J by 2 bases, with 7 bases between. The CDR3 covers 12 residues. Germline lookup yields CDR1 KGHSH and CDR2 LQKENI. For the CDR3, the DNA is TGTGCCAGCTCATCGAATACCTACGAGCAGTACTTC. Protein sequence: CASSSNTYEQYF. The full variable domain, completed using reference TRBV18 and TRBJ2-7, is NAGVMQNPRHLVRRRGQEARLRCSPMKGHSHVYWYRQLPEEGLKFMVYLQKENIIDESGMPKERFSAEFPKEGPSILRIQQVVRGDSAAYFCASSSNTYEQYFGPGTRLTVT.

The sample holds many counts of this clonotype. The CDR3 region is CASSLIQISYTDTQYF. For the CDR3, the DNA is TGCGCCAGCAGCCTTATCCAGATCTCATACACAGATACGCAGTATTTT. V usage is TRBV5-1 and J usage is TRBJ2-3; D is uncertain. The CDR3 is 16 amino acids. V was shortened by 4 bases and J by 2 bases, with 17 bases between the two germline ends. Germline V gene lookup returns CDR1 SGHRS and CDR2 YFSETQ.

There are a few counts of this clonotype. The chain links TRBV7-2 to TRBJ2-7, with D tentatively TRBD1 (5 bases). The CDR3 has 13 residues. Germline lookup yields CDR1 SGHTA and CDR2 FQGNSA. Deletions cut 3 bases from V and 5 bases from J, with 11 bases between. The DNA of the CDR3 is TGTGCCAGCAGCTTGGCAGGGTCCCACGAGCAGTACGTC. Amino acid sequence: CASSLAGSHEQYV.

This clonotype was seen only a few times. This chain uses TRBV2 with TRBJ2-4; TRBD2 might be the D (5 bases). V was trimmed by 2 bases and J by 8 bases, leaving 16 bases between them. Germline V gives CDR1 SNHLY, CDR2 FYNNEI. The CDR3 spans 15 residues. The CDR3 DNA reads TGTGCCAGCAGTGAATCTAGAGGGTTTAGGGACATTCAGTACTTC. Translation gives CASSESRGFRDIQYF. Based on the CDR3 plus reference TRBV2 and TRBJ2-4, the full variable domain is EPEVTQTPSHQVTQMGQEVILRCVPISNHLYFYWYRQILGQKVEFLVSFYNNEISEKSEIFDDQFSVERPDGSNFTLKIRSTKLEDSAMYFCASSESRGFRDIQYFGAGTRLSVL.

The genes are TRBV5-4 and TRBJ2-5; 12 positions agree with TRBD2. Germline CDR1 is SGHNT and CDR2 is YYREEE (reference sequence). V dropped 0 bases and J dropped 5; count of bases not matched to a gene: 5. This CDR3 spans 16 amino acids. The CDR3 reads CASSLGLAGGPETQYF. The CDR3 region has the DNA TGTGCCAGCAGCTTGGGTCTAGCGGGGGGGCCCGAGACCCAGTACTTC. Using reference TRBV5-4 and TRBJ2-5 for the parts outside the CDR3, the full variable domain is ETGVTQSPTHLIKTRGQQVTLRCSSQSGHNTVSWYQQALGQGPQFIFQYYREEENGRGNFPPRFSGLQFPNYSSELNVNALELDDSALYLCASSLGLAGGPETQYFGPGTRLLVL.

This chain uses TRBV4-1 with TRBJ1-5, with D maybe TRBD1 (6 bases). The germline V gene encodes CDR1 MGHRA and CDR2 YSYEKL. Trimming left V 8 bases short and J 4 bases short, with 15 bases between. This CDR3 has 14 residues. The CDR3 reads CASATTQGNQPQHF. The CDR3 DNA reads TGCGCCAGCGCCACTACACAGGGTAATCAGCCCCAGCATTTT.

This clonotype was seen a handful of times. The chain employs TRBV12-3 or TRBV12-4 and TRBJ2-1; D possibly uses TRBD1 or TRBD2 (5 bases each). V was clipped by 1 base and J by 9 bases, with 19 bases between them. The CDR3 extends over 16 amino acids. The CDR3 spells CASSLVRGDGRSEQFF. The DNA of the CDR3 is TGTGCCAGCAGTTTAGTGAGGGGTGATGGGAGAAGTGAGCAGTTCTTC.

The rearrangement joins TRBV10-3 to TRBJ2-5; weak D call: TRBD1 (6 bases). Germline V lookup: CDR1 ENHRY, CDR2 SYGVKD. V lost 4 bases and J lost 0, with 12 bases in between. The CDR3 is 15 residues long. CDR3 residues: CAISGTALNQETQYF. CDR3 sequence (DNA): TGTGCCATCAGTGGGACAGCCTTGAACCAAGAGACCCAGTACTTC.

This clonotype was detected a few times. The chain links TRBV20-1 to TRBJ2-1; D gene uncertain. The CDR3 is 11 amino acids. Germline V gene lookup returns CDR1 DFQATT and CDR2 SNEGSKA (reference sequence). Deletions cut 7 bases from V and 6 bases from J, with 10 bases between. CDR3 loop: CSGNGLNEQFF. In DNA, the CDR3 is TGCAGTGGAAACGGTCTCAATGAGCAGTTCTTC.

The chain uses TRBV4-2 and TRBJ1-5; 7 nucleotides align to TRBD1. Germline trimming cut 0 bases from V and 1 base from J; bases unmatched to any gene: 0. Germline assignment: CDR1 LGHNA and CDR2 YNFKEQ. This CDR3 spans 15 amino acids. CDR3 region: CASSQETGSNQPQHF. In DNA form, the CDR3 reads TGTGCCAGCAGCCAAGAGACAGGGAGCAATCAGCCCCAGCATTTT.

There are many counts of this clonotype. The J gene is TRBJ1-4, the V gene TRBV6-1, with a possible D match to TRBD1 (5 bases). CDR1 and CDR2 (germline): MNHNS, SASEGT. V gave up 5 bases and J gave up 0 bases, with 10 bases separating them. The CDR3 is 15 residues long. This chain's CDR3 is CASSRRGPTNEKLFF. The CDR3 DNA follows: TGTGCCAGCAGTCGACGGGGACCAACTAATGAAAAACTGTTTTTT.

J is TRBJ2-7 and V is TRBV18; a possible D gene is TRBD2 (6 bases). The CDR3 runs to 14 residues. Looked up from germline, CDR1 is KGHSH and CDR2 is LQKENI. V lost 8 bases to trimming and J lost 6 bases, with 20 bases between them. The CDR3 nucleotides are TGTGCCAGCCGAGAGGCCTTAGCGGATCTCGAGCAGTACTTC. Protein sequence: CASREALADLEQYF.

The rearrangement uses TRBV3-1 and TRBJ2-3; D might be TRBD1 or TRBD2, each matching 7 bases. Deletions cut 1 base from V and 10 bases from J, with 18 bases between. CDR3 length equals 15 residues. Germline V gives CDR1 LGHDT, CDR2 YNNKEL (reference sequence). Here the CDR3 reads CASSQGGGQKGSQYF. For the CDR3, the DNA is TGTGCCAGCAGCCAAGGCGGGGGACAGAAGGGATCGCAGTATTTT.

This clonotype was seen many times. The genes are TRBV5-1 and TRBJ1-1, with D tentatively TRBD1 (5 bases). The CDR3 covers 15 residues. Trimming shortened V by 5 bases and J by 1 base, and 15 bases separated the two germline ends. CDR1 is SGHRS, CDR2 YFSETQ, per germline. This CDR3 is CASSPGGTANTEAFF. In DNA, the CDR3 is TGCGCCAGCAGTCCTGGCGGGACGGCGAACACTGAAGCTTTCTTT.